Sequencing of this TCR beta chain was carried out in a study of blood T cell repertoires in COVID-19. Study-level background: Spain, Italy and the United States supplied samples that represented acute and convalescent COVID-19.

V shed 5 bases and J shed 4 bases, with 8 bases lying between them. Germline V CDR1 and CDR2: SGHTA, FQGNSA. CDR3 length equals 12 residues. Source study methods: The assay estimated nucleated cells by amplifying reference gene primers. TCRdb's copy holds only in-frame clones and misses some; the assay was immunoSEQ multiplex PCR. The V and J calls and clone size were taken over from that table, and D and trimming were inferred from the DNA. The data contain 200,000 to 300,000 clones, around 85% of them singletons. Enrollees, about 18 to 95 years old, lived in about two dozen US areas. Grouping used clinical history reported by participants in a survey and questionnaire.

The sequence derives from a woman in her fifties or sixties with acute COVID-19. The chain carries TRBV7-2 and TRBJ1-1; D unresolved. What was sequenced was PBMCs or T cells enriched from blood (not recorded which). In DNA, the CDR3 is TGTGCCAGCAGCCTACAGAGCACTGAAGCTTTCTTT. The encoded protein is CASSLQSTEAFF.